These 18 T cell receptor beta chains were sequenced from one sample in a study of blood T cell repertoires in COVID-19. Only in-frame clones appear in the TCRdb table, and some are missing; sequencing was by immunoSEQ multiplex PCR. Of around 430,000 clones in the sample, 87% are singletons; the top ten hold about 9.4%. The material sequenced was PBMCs or T cells enriched from blood (not recorded which). The origin of the receptors is a woman aged 45-65 years who had recovered from COVID-19.

V is TRBV2 and J is TRBJ1-2; 7 nucleotides line up with TRBD1. CDR3 length equals 16 residues. Germline trimming cut 8 bases from V and 4 bases from J; bases unmatched to any gene: 16. Germline CDR1 is SNHLY and CDR2 is FYNNEI. CDR3 coding DNA: TGTGCCAGCGGCGCGTCAGGGGGTGAAATGATCTATGGCTACACCTTC. Its translation: CASGASGGEMIYGYTF.

This chain joins TRBV7-2 and TRBJ2-3; 8 positions agree with TRBD2. The CDR3 covers 16 residues. The V and J ends lost 3 bases and 3 bases, in that order; junction bases with no gene match: 8. CDR1 and CDR2 from the germline V gene are SGHTA and FQGNSA. The CDR3: CASSFPPGLETDTQYF. In DNA form, the CDR3 reads TGTGCCAGCAGCTTCCCCCCGGGACTAGAAACAGATACGCAGTATTTT.

V usage is TRBV18 and J usage is TRBJ1-5, with a possible D match to TRBD1 (5 bases). The germline V and J ends were trimmed by 5 bases and 0 bases, with 8 bases remaining between them. There are 14 residues in the CDR3. The germline V gene encodes CDR1 KGHSH and CDR2 LQKENI. Here the CDR3 reads CASSSGGSNQPQHF. CDR3 bases: TGTGCCAGCTCATCCGGGGGTAGCAATCAGCCCCAGCATTTT. The whole variable domain, filled in from reference TRBV18 and TRBJ1-5, reads NAGVMQNPRHLVRRRGQEARLRCSPMKGHSHVYWYRQLPEEGLKFMVYLQKENIIDESGMPKERFSAEFPKEGPSILRIQQVVRGDSAAYFCASSSGGSNQPQHFGDGTRLSIL.

This rearrangement joins TRBV30 to TRBJ1-4, with D unresolved. The V and J ends lost 0 bases and 14 bases respectively, with 19 bases between them. Germline values: CDR1 GTSNPN, CDR2 SVGIG (reference sequence). The CDR3 has 14 residues. CDR3 protein: CAWSVSGGIPGLFF. CDR3 nucleotides: TGTGCCTGGAGTGTATCCGGCGGGATACCTGGGCTGTTTTTT.

V is TRBV25-1 and J is TRBJ2-2, with 9 bases identical to TRBD1. The CDR3 has 14 amino acids. Germline-derived CDR1 and CDR2 are MGHDK and SYGVNS. Trimming removed 6 bases from V and 3 bases from J; junction bases left unmatched: 2. CDR3 bases: TGTGCCAGCAGGAGGACAGGGGACACCGGGGAGCTGTTTTTT. This encodes CASRRTGDTGELFF. Using reference TRBV25-1 and TRBJ2-2 for the parts outside the CDR3, the full variable domain is EADIYQTPRYLVIGTGKKITLECSQTMGHDKMYWYQQDPGMELHLIHYSYGVNSTEKGDLSSESTVSRIRTEHFPLTLESARPSHTSQYLCASRRTGDTGELFFGEGSRLTVL.

CDR3: CASSQEGARGARRTQYF. The DNA for the CDR3 is TGTGCCAGCAGCCAAGAGGGAGCGCGGGGGGCCCGGAGGACCCAGTACTTC. The V call is TRBV14, the J call TRBJ2-5, with 8 bases lining up with TRBD2. J gave up 7 bases and V 0 bases, and 13 bases lay outside the gene matches. CDR3 length: 17 residues. Germline lookup yields CDR1 SGHDN and CDR2 FVKESK. The full variable domain, its missing parts supplied by reference TRBV14 and TRBJ2-5, is EAGVTQFPSHSVIEKGQTVTLRCDPISGHDNLYWYRRVMGKEIKFLLHFVKESKQDESGMPNNRFLAERTGGTYSTLKVQPAELEDSGVYFCASSQEGARGARRTQYFGPGTRLLVL.

This clone has only a few counts. The chain combines TRBV7-9 with TRBJ1-5; D is perhaps TRBD1 (6 bases). This CDR3 spans 16 amino acids. Looked up from germline, CDR1 is SEHNR and CDR2 is FQNEAQ (reference sequence). Trimming removed 5 bases at V and 1 base at J, with 15 bases between. The CDR3: CASSVTGTSSNQPQHF. The CDR3 nucleotides read TGTGCCAGCAGCGTAACCGGGACATCAAGCAATCAGCCCCAGCATTTT.

This clone was detected a few times. The chain employs TRBV6-2 or TRBV6-3 and TRBJ1-5; D remains ambiguous. CDR1 MNHEY and CDR2 SVGEGT come from the germline V gene. CDR3 length: 15 residues. V was cut by 2 bases and J by 4 bases, with 12 bases left in between. The CDR3 nucleotides are TGTGCCAGCAGTTACGAGGGCAGGCCTAATCAGCCCCAGCATTTT. Amino acids: CASSYEGRPNQPQHF.

The rearrangement uses TRBV7-2 and TRBJ1-5, with TRBD1 matching 8 bases. Germline V CDR1 and CDR2: SGHTA, FQGNSA. There are 16 residues in the CDR3. Germline trimming cut 5 bases from V and 5 bases from J; bases unmatched to any gene: 11. The CDR3 spells CASSHRTGLTDQPQHF. CDR3 bases: TGTGCCAGCAGCCATCGGACAGGGCTGACGGATCAGCCCCAGCATTTT.

The chain recombines TRBV3-1 (or the pseudogene TRBV3-2) with TRBJ2-3, with D possibly matching TRBD1 (6 bases). Deletions cut 4 bases from V and 4 bases from J, with 18 bases between. The CDR3 runs 16 residues. CDR1 LGHDT and CDR2 YNNKEL come from the germline V gene (reference sequence). The CDR3 loop reads CASSRRAGVNSDTQYF. CDR3 bases: TGTGCCAGCAGCCGGCGGGCAGGGGTGAATTCAGATACGCAGTATTTT.

The rearrangement uses TRBV9 and TRBJ1-1; maybe TRBD1 (6 bases). V lost 4 bases to trimming and J lost 4 bases, with 11 bases between them. There are 13 residues in the CDR3. In germline, CDR1 is SGDLS, CDR2 YYNGEE. The CDR3, as DNA: TGTGCCAGCAGCCCAGGGGCGGGCACTGAAGCTTTCTTT. As protein: CASSPGAGTEAFF. The entire variable domain, with the rest obtained from reference TRBV9 and TRBJ1-1, is as follows: DSGVTQTPKHLITATGQRVTLRCSPRSGDLSVYWYQQSLDQGLQFLIQYYNGEERAKGNILERFSAQQFPDLHSELNLSSLELGDSALYFCASSPGAGTEAFFGQGTRLTVV.

The rearrangement uses TRBV5-1 and TRBJ2-5, with 7 bases lining up with TRBD1. The germline gives CDR1 SGHRS, CDR2 YFSETQ. After removal of 0 bases from V and 10 bases from J, the junction contained 9 bases not matched to a gene. This CDR3 region has 14 residues. The CDR3 sequence is CASSLGQGLAYQYF. In nucleotides, the CDR3 is TGCGCCAGCAGCTTGGGACAGGGCCTAGCCTACCAGTACTTC.

The V gene is TRBV28, the J gene TRBJ1-4; D is uncertain. Germline V CDR1 and CDR2: MDHEN, SYDVKM. V was trimmed by 5 bases and J by 8 bases, leaving 9 bases between them. This CDR3 has 12 residues. The CDR3 is CASSPSQEKLFF. CDR3 coding DNA: TGTGCCAGCAGTCCCTCTCAGGAAAAACTGTTTTTT.

This rearrangement joins TRBV5-1 to TRBJ2-7; possible D gene TRBD2, 5 bases. V was pared by 4 bases and J by 2 bases, with 19 bases between. Per the germline V gene, CDR1 is SGHRS and CDR2 is YFSETQ. CDR3 length equals 16 residues. CDR3 sequence: CASSPGWSLEPYEQYF. The CDR3 coding sequence is TGCGCCAGCAGCCCGGGGTGGTCCCTGGAACCCTACGAGCAGTACTTC.

This clone was seen only once. The J gene is TRBJ1-1, the V gene TRBV25-1; D is unclear. The V and J ends lost 2 bases and 2 bases respectively, with 9 bases between them. Germline V lookup: CDR1 MGHDK, CDR2 SYGVNS. The CDR3 contains 14 residues. The CDR3 region has the DNA TGTGCCAGCAGTGAAGGTTGGCAAAACACTGAAGCTTTCTTT. Translating gives CASSEGWQNTEAFF.

The chain is built from TRBV27 and TRBJ1-1; 7 bases fit TRBD1. The CDR3 runs to 18 residues. After removal of 3 bases from V and 1 base from J, the junction contained 14 bases not matched to a gene. Germline loops: CDR1 MNHEY, CDR2 SMNVEV (reference sequence). DNA of the CDR3: TGTGCCAGCAGTTTCATCGGGTTGACAGGGCCAACGAACACTGAAGCTTTCTTT. Its translation: CASSFIGLTGPTNTEAFF.

The V gene is TRBV7-2, the J gene TRBJ2-2, with TRBD1 as a possible D gene (5 bases). Germline CDR1 SGHTA, CDR2 FQGNSA. This CDR3 region has 16 residues. V was pared by 5 bases and J by 6 bases, with 19 bases between. This CDR3 is CASSPSWGRAPGELFF. The CDR3 DNA sequence: TGTGCCAGCAGCCCTTCTTGGGGCAGGGCCCCCGGGGAGCTGTTTTTT.

V usage is TRBV7-2 and J usage is TRBJ1-5, with TRBD1 matching 10 bases. There are 16 residues in the CDR3. Germline V gene data show CDR1 as SGHTA and CDR2 as FQGNSA. J gave up 3 bases and V 2 bases, and 4 bases lay outside the gene matches. CDR3 DNA: TGTGCCAGCAGCTTAAGGACAGGGGGAGACAATCAGCCCCAGCATTTT. Protein: CASSLRTGGDNQPQHF.